These T cell receptor beta chains were read from a single sample in a study of shared clonotypes between healthy human individuals. Repertoires were generated with immunoSEQ multiplex PCR, while TCRdb's copy carries only in-frame clones and drops some. The profile shows roughly 2,300,000 clones, less than 95% of them singletons. The sequencing sample was made of naive CD4+ T cells from PBMCs. The receptors shown here come from a man younger than 30 in good health. Some clones in this sample may be carry-over from other donors' samples. Both conserved end residues are part of each CDR3. Each record gives: CDR3 DNA, CDR3 protein, V gene, CDR3 length, clone size, D gene, J gene. A D gene is named only where the DNA matches it firmly. The listing skips clone size in some rows; elsewhere it reads once, few, many or a size class.

TGTGCCAGCAGCGTAGGAGACGACTTTTGGGGGGTAAACACTGAAGCTTTCTTT CASSVGDDFWGVNTEAFF TRBV9 18 - - TRBJ1-1
TGTGCCACCAGCAGAGACCCCTGGACAGCAAATGAAAAACTGTTTTTT CATSRDPWTANEKLFF TRBV15 16 - - TRBJ1-4
TGTGCCAGCAGCTTACAGGGGCCCATGAACACTGAAGCTTTCTTT CASSLQGPMNTEAFF TRBV7-2 15 - - TRBJ1-1
TGCAGTGCTCGCTGGGGGGACTCGCAGTATTTT CSARWGDSQYF TRBV20-1 11 - - TRBJ2-3
TGTGCCAGCAACAGCATAGAGCGGGAGGGGAACAATGAGCAGTTCTTC CASNSIEREGNNEQFF TRBV7-9 16 - TRBD2 TRBJ2-1
TGTGCCAGCAGCTTGGACGGGACAGGGAACACTGAAGCTTTCTTT CASSLDGTGNTEAFF TRBV5-4 15 - TRBD1 TRBJ1-1
TGTGCCAGCAGGAGAGATACAACGGGTCAGCCCCAGCATTTT CASRRDTTGQPQHF TRBV6-6 14 - - TRBJ1-5
TGTGCCAGCAGTGACCCAGGGGCAGGGAGTCAGCCCCAGCATTTT CASSDPGAGSQPQHF TRBV6-1 15 - - TRBJ1-5
TGTGCCAGCAGCCACAGGGCGGGGGGCCGGCCAGATACGCAGTATTTT CASSHRAGGRPDTQYF TRBV14 16 - TRBD2 TRBJ2-3
TGTGCCAGCAGCTTGGTAGCGTTGGGGACGCACTCCTACGAGCAGTACTTC CASSLVALGTHSYEQYF TRBV7-6 17 - - TRBJ2-7
TGCGCCAGCAGCTTGGCACTTCAGGAGCTATCCACCGGGGAGCTGTTTTTT CASSLALQELSTGELFF TRBV5-1 17 - - TRBJ2-2
TGTGCCAGCAGTCCGACAGGTAGCAGCGACGGCTACACCTTC CASSPTGSSDGYTF TRBV6-4 14 - - TRBJ1-2
TGTGCCAGCAGCGCCCACAGGGAGCGGGAGACCCAGTACTTC CASSAHRERETQYF TRBV9 14 - - TRBJ2-5
TGTGCCAGCAGTGGGGGAGTATGGGGGGAAGAGACCCAGTACTTC CASSGGVWGEETQYF TRBV25-1 15 - - TRBJ2-5
TGTGCCAGCAGTTTTTGGGACAGGGCAGTCAACGAGCAGTACTTC CASSFWDRAVNEQYF TRBV28 15 - TRBD1 TRBJ2-7
TGTGCCTGGAGTATCCGGCCCCGGGGAGAATCACCCCTCCACTTT CAWSIRPRGESPLHF TRBV30 15 - - TRBJ1-6
TGCGCCAGCAGCTTAGGGCGGGATAACTACGAGCAGTACTTC CASSLGRDNYEQYF TRBV5-1 14 - - TRBJ2-7
TGTGCCAGCAGCGTAGATGAGGGGTCGTATAGGAATGAGCAGTTCTTC CASSVDEGSYRNEQFF TRBV9 16 - - TRBJ2-1
TGTGCCAGCAGTGACGTCTACAATGAGCAGTTCTTC CASSDVYNEQFF TRBV6-1 12 few - TRBJ2-1
TGTGCCAGCAGTGAAGCTATCGCAGCCCTTGGGGGGATAGCTTTCTTT CASSEAIAALGGIAFF TRBV6-1 16 - - TRBJ1-1
TGCGCCAGCAGCTCCCACTGGGGGGGTCCGGGTGAAAAACTGTTTTTT CASSSHWGGPGEKLFF TRBV4-3 16 - - TRBJ1-4
TGTGCCAGCAGCTCCGGAGAGACCCAGTACTTC CASSSGETQYF TRBV7-2 11 - - TRBJ2-5
TGTGCCAGCGGGAAGCGGGAGGGCCTCAGGTTGTTTAATGAGCAGTTCTTC CASGKREGLRLFNEQFF TRBV6-4 17 - TRBD2 TRBJ2-1
TGTGCCAGCAGTGTCTGGACAGGGAGGATGGAGACCCAGTACTTC CASSVWTGRMETQYF TRBV28 15 - TRBD1 TRBJ2-5
TGTGCCAGCAGCGTCAGGCAGTACAATGAGCAGTTCTTC CASSVRQYNEQFF TRBV9 13 once - TRBJ2-1
TGTGCCAGCTCACCACTTCCTATCTCCCACTACGAGCAGTACTTC CASSPLPISHYEQYF TRBV18 15 - - TRBJ2-7
TGCGCCAGCAGCTTGGAGGGCCGGTCTTACGAGCAGTACTTC CASSLEGRSYEQYF TRBV5-1 14 - - TRBJ2-7
TGCGCCAGCACGGAGCCCGGAGAGACCCAGTACTTC CASTEPGETQYF TRBV5-1 12 - - TRBJ2-5